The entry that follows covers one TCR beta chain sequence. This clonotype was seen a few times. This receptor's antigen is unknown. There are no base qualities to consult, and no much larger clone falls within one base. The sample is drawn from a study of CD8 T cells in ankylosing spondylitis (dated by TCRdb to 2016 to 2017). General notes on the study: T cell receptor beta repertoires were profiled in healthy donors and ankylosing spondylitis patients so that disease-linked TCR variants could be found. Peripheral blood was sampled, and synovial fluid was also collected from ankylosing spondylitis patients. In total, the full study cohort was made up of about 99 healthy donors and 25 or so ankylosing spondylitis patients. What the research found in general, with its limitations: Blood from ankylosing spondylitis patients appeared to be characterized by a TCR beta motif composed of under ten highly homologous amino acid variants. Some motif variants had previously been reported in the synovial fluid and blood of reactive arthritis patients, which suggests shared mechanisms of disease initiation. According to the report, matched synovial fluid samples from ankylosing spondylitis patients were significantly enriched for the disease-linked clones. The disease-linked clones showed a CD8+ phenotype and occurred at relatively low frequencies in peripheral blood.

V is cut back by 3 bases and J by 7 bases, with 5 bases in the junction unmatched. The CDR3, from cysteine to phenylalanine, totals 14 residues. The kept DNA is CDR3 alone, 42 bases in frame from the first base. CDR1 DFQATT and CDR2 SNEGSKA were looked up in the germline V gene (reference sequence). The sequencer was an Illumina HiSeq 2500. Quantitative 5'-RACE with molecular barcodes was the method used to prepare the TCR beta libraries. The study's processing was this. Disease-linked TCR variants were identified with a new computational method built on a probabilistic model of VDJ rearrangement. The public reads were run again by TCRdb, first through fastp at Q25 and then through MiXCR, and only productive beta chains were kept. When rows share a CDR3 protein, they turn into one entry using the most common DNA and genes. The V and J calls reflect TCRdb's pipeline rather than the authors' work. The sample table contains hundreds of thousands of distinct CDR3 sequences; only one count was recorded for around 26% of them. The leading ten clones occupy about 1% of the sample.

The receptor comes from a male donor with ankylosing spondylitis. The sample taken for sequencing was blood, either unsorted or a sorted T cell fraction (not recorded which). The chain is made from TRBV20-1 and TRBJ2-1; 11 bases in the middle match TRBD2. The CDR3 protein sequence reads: CSASSSGRWNEQFF. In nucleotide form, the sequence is TGCAGTGCTAGTTCTAGCGGGAGGTGGAATGAGCAGTTCTTC.